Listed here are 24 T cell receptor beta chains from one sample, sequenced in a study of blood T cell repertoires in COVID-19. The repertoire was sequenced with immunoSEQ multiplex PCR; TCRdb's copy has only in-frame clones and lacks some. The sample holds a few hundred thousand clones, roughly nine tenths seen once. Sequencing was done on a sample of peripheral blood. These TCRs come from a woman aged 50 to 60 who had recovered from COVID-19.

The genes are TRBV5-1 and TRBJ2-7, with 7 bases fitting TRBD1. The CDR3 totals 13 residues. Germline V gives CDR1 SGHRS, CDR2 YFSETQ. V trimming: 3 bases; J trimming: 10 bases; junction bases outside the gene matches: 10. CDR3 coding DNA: TGCGCCAGCAGCTGGAGCCGGGACAGCCCTCAGTACTTC. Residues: CASSWSRDSPQYF.

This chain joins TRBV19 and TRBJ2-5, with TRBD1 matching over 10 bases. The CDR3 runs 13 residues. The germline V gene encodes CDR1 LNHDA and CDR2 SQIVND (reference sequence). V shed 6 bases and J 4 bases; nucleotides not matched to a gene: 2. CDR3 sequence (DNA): TGTGCCAGTAGAGACAGGGGGCGAGAGACCCAGTACTTC. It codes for CASRDRGRETQYF. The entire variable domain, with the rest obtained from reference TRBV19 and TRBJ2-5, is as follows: DGGITQSPKYLFRKEGQNVTLSCEQNLNHDAMYWYRQDPGQGLRLIYYSQIVNDFQKGDIAEGYSVSREKKESFPLTVTSAQKNPTAFYLCASRDRGRETQYFGPGTRLLVL.

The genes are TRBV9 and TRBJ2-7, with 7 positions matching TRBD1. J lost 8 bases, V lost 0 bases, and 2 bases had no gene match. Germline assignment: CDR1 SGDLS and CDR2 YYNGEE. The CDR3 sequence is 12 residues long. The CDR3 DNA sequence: TGTGCCAGCAGCGTAGTAGGGGGCAAGCAGTACTTC. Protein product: CASSVVGGKQYF.

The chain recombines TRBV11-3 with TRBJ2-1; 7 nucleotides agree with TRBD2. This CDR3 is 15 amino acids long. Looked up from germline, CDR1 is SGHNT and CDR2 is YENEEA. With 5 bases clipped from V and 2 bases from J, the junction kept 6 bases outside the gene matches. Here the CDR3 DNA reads TGTGCCAGCAGCACGAGCGGGGCGACCTACAATGAGCAGTTCTTC. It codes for CASSTSGATYNEQFF.

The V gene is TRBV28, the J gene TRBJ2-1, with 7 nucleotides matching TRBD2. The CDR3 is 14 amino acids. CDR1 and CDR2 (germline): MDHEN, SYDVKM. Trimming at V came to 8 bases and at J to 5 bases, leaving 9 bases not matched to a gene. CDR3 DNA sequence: TGTGCCAGCCGTGTGACTAGCAATCACAATGAGCAGTTCTTC. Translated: CASRVTSNHNEQFF.

This chain's CDR3 is CASSTEQGRNSPLHF. The DNA for the CDR3 is TGTGCCAGCAGCACTGAACAGGGAAGAAATTCACCCCTCCACTTT. The V gene is TRBV27, the J gene TRBJ1-6; D is possibly TRBD1 (6 bases). The CDR3 spans 15 residues. Germline V gene lookup returns CDR1 MNHEY and CDR2 SMNVEV (reference sequence). Trimming left V 6 bases short and J 7 bases short, with 16 bases between.

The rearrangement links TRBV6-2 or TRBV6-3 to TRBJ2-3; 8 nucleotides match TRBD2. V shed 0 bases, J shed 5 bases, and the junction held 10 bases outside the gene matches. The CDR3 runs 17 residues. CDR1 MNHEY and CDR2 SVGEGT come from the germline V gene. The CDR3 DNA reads TGTGCCAGCAGTTACTCGTCCCAGCGGGAGTCTGGAGATACGCAGTATTTT. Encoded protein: CASSYSSQRESGDTQYF.

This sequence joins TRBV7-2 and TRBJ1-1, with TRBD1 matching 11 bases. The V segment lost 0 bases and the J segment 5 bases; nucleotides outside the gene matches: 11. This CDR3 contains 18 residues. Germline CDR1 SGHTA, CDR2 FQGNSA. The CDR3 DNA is TGTGCCAGCAGCTTAGCCCCAGGGACAGGGGGAGGTCAGACTGAAGCTTTCTTT. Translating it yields CASSLAPGTGGGQTEAFF.

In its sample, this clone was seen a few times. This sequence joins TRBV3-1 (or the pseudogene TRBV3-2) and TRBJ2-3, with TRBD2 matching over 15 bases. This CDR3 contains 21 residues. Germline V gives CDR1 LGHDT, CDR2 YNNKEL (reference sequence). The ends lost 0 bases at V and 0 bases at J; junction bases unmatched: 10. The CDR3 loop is CASSQEFGGLAGGRSTDTQYF. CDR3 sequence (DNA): TGTGCCAGCAGCCAAGAATTCGGGGGACTAGCGGGGGGTCGTAGCACAGATACGCAGTATTTT.

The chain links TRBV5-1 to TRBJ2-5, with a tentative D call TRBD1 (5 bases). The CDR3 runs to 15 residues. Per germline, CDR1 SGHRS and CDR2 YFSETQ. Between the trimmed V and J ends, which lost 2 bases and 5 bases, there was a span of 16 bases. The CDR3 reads CASSLRGLMGETQYF. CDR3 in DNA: TGCGCCAGCAGCTTAAGGGGTTTAATGGGGGAGACCCAGTACTTC.

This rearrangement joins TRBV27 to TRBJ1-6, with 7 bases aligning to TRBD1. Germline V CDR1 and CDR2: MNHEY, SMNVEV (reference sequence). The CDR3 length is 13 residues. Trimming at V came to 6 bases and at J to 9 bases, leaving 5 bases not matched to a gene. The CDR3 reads CASRTGAGSPLHF. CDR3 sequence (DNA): TGTGCCAGCAGAACAGGGGCAGGTTCACCCCTCCACTTT.

CDR3 coding DNA: TGCAGCGTTGATCTGGGGGCTTTAGATACGCAGTATTTT. Translating gives CSVDLGALDTQYF. V is TRBV29-1 and J is TRBJ2-3, with D possibly being TRBD1 (6 bases). Trimming left V 3 bases short and J 5 bases short, with 12 bases between. Germline-derived CDR1 and CDR2 are SQVTM and ANQGSEA. The CDR3 runs 13 residues.

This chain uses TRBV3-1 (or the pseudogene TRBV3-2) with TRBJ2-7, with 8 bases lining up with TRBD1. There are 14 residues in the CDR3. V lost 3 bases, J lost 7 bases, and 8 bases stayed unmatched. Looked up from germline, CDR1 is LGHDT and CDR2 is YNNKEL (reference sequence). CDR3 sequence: CASSQGQVNGEQYF. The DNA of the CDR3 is TGTGCCAGCAGCCAGGGACAGGTCAACGGGGAGCAGTACTTC.

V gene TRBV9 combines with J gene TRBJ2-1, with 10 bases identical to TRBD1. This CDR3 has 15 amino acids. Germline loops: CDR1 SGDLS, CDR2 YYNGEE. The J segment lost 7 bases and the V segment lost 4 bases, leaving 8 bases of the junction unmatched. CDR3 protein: CASSPGTGDKNEQFF. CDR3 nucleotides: TGTGCCAGCAGCCCGGGGACAGGGGATAAGAATGAGCAGTTCTTC.

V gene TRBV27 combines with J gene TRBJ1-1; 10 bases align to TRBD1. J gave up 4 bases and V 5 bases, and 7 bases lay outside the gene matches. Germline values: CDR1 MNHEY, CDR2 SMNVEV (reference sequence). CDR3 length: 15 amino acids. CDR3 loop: CASSLRDRGSTEAFF. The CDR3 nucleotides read TGTGCCAGCAGTCTCCGGGACAGGGGAAGCACTGAAGCTTTCTTT.

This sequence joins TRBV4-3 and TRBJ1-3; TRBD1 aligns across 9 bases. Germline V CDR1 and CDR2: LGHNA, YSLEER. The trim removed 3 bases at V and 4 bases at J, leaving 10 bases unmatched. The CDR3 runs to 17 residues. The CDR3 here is CASSHAFGQGTGNTIYF. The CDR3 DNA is TGCGCCAGCAGCCACGCCTTCGGACAGGGGACAGGAAACACCATATATTTT.

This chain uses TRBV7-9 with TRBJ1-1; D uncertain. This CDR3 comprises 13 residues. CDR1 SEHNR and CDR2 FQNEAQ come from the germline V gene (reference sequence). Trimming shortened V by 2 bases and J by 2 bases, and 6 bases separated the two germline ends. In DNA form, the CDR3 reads TGTGCCAGCAGCTTAACAGCAAACACTGAAGCTTTCTTT. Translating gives CASSLTANTEAFF.

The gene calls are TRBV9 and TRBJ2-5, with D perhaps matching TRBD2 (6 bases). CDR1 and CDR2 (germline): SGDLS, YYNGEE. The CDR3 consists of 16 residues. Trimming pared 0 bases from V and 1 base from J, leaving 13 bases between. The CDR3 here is CASSVASGVGQETQYF. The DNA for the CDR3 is TGTGCCAGCAGCGTAGCATCGGGAGTGGGCCAAGAGACCCAGTACTTC.

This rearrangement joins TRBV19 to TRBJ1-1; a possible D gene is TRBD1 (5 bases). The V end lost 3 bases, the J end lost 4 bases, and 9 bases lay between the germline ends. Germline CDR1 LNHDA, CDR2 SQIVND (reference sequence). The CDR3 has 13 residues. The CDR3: CASSIRDSTEAFF. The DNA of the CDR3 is TGTGCCAGTAGTATCAGGGACTCCACTGAAGCTTTCTTT. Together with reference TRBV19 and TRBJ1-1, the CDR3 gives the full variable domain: DGGITQSPKYLFRKEGQNVTLSCEQNLNHDAMYWYRQDPGQGLRLIYYSQIVNDFQKGDIAEGYSVSREKKESFPLTVTSAQKNPTAFYLCASSIRDSTEAFFGQGTRLTVV.

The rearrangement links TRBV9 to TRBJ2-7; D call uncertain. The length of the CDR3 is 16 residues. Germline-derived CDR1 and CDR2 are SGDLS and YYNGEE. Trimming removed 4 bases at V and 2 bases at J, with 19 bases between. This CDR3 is CASSRGELRLAYEQYF. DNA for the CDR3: TGTGCCAGCAGCCGTGGAGAGCTTAGACTGGCCTACGAGCAGTACTTC.

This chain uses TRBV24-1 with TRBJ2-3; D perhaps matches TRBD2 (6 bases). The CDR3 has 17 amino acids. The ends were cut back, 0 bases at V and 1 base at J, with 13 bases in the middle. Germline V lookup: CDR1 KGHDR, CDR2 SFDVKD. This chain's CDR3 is CATSDLWWGERTDTQYF. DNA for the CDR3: TGTGCCACCAGTGATTTGTGGTGGGGGGAACGCACAGATACGCAGTATTTT.

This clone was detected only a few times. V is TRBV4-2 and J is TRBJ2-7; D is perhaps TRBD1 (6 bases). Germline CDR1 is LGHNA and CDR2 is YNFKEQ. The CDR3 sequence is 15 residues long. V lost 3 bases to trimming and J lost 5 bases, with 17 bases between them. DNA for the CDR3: TGTGCCAGCAGCCACCCACGGACAGCCTGGGACGAGCAGTACTTC. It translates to CASSHPRTAWDEQYF.

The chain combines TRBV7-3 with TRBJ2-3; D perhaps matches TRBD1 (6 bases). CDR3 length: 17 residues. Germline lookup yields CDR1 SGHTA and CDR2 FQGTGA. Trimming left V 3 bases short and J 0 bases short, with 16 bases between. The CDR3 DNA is TGTGCCAGCAGCTTCTCCCAGACAGGATCTAGCACAGATACGCAGTATTTT. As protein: CASSFSQTGSSTDTQYF.

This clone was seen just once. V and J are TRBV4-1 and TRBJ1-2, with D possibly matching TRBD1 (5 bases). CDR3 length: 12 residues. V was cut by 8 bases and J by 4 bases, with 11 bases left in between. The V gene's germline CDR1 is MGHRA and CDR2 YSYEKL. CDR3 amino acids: CASSPGGYGYTF. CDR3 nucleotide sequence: TGCGCCAGCTCCCCGGGGGGCTATGGCTACACCTTC.